The T cell receptor (beta chain) described here comes from a study of T cell responses to AZD1222 COVID-19 vaccine. The study's findings and limits: Among those given AZD1222, only six were seropositive at baseline. Clonal diversity may have been underestimated, and the donors were mostly white British, with more females than males.

Remarks on this clone: Its target is not known.

TCRdb's copy holds only in-frame clones and misses some; the assay was immunoSEQ multiplex PCR. This sample has 130,000 to 150,000 clones; roughly four fifths occur once, and the top ten carry around 4.1%. There are 16 residues in the CDR3. V lost 5 bases to trimming and J lost 4 bases, with 21 bases between them. The germline CDR1 and CDR2 sequences are SGHRS and YFSETQ. The source of this sequence is an adult in good health. The input for sequencing was peripheral blood, taken on day 0 of MenACWY control vaccination. The chain carries TRBV5-1 and TRBJ1-1; D possibly corresponds to TRBD1 (5 bases). CDR3 DNA sequence: TGCGCCAGCAGTTTTACTCAGACAGTCGTCGGCACTGAAGCTTTCTTT. Its protein product is CASSFTQTVVGTEAFF.